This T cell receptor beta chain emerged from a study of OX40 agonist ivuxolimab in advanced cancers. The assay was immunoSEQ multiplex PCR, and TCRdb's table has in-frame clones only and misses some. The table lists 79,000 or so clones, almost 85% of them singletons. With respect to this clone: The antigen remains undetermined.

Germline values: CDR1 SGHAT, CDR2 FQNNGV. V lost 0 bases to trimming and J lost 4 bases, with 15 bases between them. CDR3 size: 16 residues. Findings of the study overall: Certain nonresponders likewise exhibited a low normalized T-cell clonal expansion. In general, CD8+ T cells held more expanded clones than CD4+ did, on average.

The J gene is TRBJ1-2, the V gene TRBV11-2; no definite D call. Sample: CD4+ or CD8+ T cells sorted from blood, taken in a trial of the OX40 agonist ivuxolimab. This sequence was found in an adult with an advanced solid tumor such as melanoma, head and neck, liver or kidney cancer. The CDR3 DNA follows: TGTGCCAGCAGCTTAGATGCCGGCGGCTATTCCTATGGCTACACCTTC. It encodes CASSLDAGGYSYGYTF.